Listed below are T cell receptor beta chains from one sample, sequenced in a study of blood T cell repertoires in COVID-19. Sequencing was performed with immunoSEQ multiplex PCR; in TCRdb, only in-frame clones are kept and a portion is missing. The table includes about 120,000 clones, 90% detected once. Sequenced material: peripheral blood. The receptors here all came from a human donor with active COVID-19. The donor label of this sample is uncertain. The CDR3 runs from the conserved cysteine through the conserved F or W. A D gene is named only where the DNA matches it firmly. The size field is filled for only some rows; it gives once, few, many or a size class.

d_call: TRBD1; v_call: TRBV5-1; clone_size: NA; j_call: TRBJ2-7; cdr3_nt: TGCGCCAGCAGCTTGGAAGGGGACAGGACATACGAGCAGTACTTC; cdr3_aa: CASSLEGDRTYEQYF
d_call: NA; v_call: TRBV21-1; clone_size: NA; j_call: TRBJ2-2; cdr3_nt: TGTGCCAGCAGCAAAGCTAAACGAGAGAACACCGGGGAGCTGTTTTTT; cdr3_aa: CASSKAKRENTGELFF
d_call: NA; v_call: TRBV6-2/TRBV6-3; clone_size: NA; j_call: TRBJ2-7; cdr3_nt: TGTGCCAGCAGTCCCCCGGGACACTTAAGCTCCTACGAGCAGTACTTC; cdr3_aa: CASSPPGHLSSYEQYF
d_call: NA; v_call: TRBV11-2; clone_size: NA; j_call: TRBJ2-3; cdr3_nt: TGTGCCAGCAGCTTAGGAACTTTAGCGGCAGATACGCAGTATTTT; cdr3_aa: CASSLGTLAADTQYF
d_call: TRBD1; v_call: TRBV10-3; clone_size: NA; j_call: TRBJ2-5; cdr3_nt: TGTGCCACTCGAACAGGGGTTCGGGAGACCCAGTACTTC; cdr3_aa: CATRTGVRETQYF
d_call: NA; v_call: TRBV20-1; clone_size: NA; j_call: TRBJ1-1; cdr3_nt: TGCAGTGCTAGAGATCTGGAGGAAGCTTTCTTT; cdr3_aa: CSARDLEEAFF
d_call: TRBD1; v_call: TRBV4-1; clone_size: NA; j_call: TRBJ2-1; cdr3_nt: TGCGCCAGCAGCCAAGAAGGGACAGGGGCGTCCAATGAGCAGTTCTTC; cdr3_aa: CASSQEGTGASNEQFF
d_call: NA; v_call: TRBV28; clone_size: once; j_call: TRBJ1-2; cdr3_nt: TGTGCCAGCACCGACGGACTAGGTGGGGGCTACACCTTC; cdr3_aa: CASTDGLGGGYTF
d_call: NA; v_call: TRBV19; clone_size: NA; j_call: TRBJ2-1; cdr3_nt: TGTGCCAGTAGTACGGGCAGGGGCAATGAGCAGTTCTTC; cdr3_aa: CASSTGRGNEQFF
d_call: NA; v_call: TRBV5-4; clone_size: NA; j_call: TRBJ1-2; cdr3_nt: TGTGCCAGCAGCTTGGACGGCGCGGGTGGCTACACCTTC; cdr3_aa: CASSLDGAGGYTF
d_call: TRBD2; v_call: TRBV18; clone_size: NA; j_call: TRBJ2-1; cdr3_nt: TGTGCCAGCTCGCCTGGGACTAGCGGTTGGAATGAGCAGTTCTTC; cdr3_aa: CASSPGTSGWNEQFF
d_call: NA; v_call: TRBV21-1; clone_size: NA; j_call: TRBJ2-5; cdr3_nt: TGTGCCAGCCGAGGCGACAGGTGTCAAGAGACCCAGTACTTC; cdr3_aa: CASRGDRCQETQYF
d_call: TRBD2; v_call: TRBV7-8; clone_size: NA; j_call: TRBJ2-1; cdr3_nt: TGTGCCAGCAGCTTAGCGGTTCTAGCGGGGGAGTACAATGAGCAGTTCTTC; cdr3_aa: CASSLAVLAGEYNEQFF
d_call: NA; v_call: TRBV7-2; clone_size: NA; j_call: TRBJ1-2; cdr3_nt: TGTGCCAGCGGACTCCGGACGGGAGCTAACTATGGCTACACCTTC; cdr3_aa: CASGLRTGANYGYTF
d_call: NA; v_call: TRBV24-1; clone_size: NA; j_call: TRBJ2-2; cdr3_nt: TGTGCCACCAGTGCCCGAGCGAACACCGGGGAGCTGTTTTTT; cdr3_aa: CATSARANTGELFF
d_call: TRBD2; v_call: TRBV3-1/TRBV3-2; clone_size: once; j_call: TRBJ2-5; cdr3_nt: TGTGCCAGCAGCCAAAGGACTAGCGGGGGCAAGACCCAGTACTTC; cdr3_aa: CASSQRTSGGKTQYF
d_call: NA; v_call: TRBV3-1/TRBV3-2; clone_size: NA; j_call: TRBJ1-3; cdr3_nt: TGTGCCAGCAGCCAAGTCATAGATGGAAACACCATATATTTT; cdr3_aa: CASSQVIDGNTIYF
d_call: NA; v_call: TRBV14; clone_size: NA; j_call: TRBJ1-4; cdr3_nt: TGTGCCAGCAGCCCGCACGTCGGGGGTTTTAATGAAAAACTGTTTTTT; cdr3_aa: CASSPHVGGFNEKLFF
d_call: TRBD2; v_call: TRBV28; clone_size: NA; j_call: TRBJ2-7; cdr3_nt: TGTGCCAGCAGTTCTCTACTAGCGGGAGATTACGAGCAGTACTTC; cdr3_aa: CASSSLLAGDYEQYF
d_call: NA; v_call: TRBV27; clone_size: NA; j_call: TRBJ2-5; cdr3_nt: TGTGCCAGCAGTCCTCAGGGGATCCGTCAAGAGACCCAGTACTTC; cdr3_aa: CASSPQGIRQETQYF
d_call: NA; v_call: TRBV7-8; clone_size: NA; j_call: TRBJ1-3; cdr3_nt: TGTGCCAGCAGCTCAGGACAGTTTGGAAACACCATATATTTT; cdr3_aa: CASSSGQFGNTIYF
d_call: TRBD1; v_call: TRBV6-5; clone_size: NA; j_call: TRBJ2-7; cdr3_nt: TGTGCCAGCACCCCACCCGGGACAGAGAAGAGAAACTTC; cdr3_aa: CASTPPGTEKRNF
d_call: TRBD1; v_call: TRBV27; clone_size: NA; j_call: TRBJ2-7; cdr3_nt: TGTGCCAGCAGTTTACGCGGACAGGGTTTGGGCTCCTACGAGCAGTACTTC; cdr3_aa: CASSLRGQGLGSYEQYF
d_call: TRBD1; v_call: TRBV6-6; clone_size: NA; j_call: TRBJ1-6; cdr3_nt: TGTGCCAGCAGGGAGGGACAGGGCCAGCCACCCCTCCACTTT; cdr3_aa: CASREGQGQPPLHF
d_call: NA; v_call: TRBV5-1; clone_size: NA; j_call: TRBJ2-2; cdr3_nt: TGCGCCAGCAGCTTGGTAATCGGTGGAGGCGGGGAGCTGTTTTTT; cdr3_aa: CASSLVIGGGGELFF
d_call: TRBD1; v_call: TRBV6-5; clone_size: once; j_call: TRBJ1-2; cdr3_nt: TGTGCCAGCAGGCGACAGGGGAAGAATGGCTACACCTTC; cdr3_aa: CASRRQGKNGYTF
d_call: NA; v_call: TRBV4-3; clone_size: NA; j_call: TRBJ1-2; cdr3_nt: TGCGCCAGCAGCCAAGTGTTTGGGGAGGTGTCCTATGGCTACACCTTC; cdr3_aa: CASSQVFGEVSYGYTF
d_call: TRBD2; v_call: TRBV7-2; clone_size: NA; j_call: TRBJ2-7; cdr3_nt: TGTGCCAGCAGCTTAGTAACCTCGGGGGGGCGCGACTCCTACGAGCAGTACTTC; cdr3_aa: CASSLVTSGGRDSYEQYF
d_call: NA; v_call: TRBV9; clone_size: NA; j_call: TRBJ1-3; cdr3_nt: TGTGCCAGCAGCGTCGAACAGACCCGGATGGGGCTAGCTGGAAACACCATATATTTT; cdr3_aa: CASSVEQTRMGLAGNTIYF
d_call: NA; v_call: TRBV18; clone_size: few; j_call: TRBJ2-1; cdr3_nt: TGTGCCAGCTCACCATTCGGCGGGGGCACCTACAATGAGCAGTTCTTC; cdr3_aa: CASSPFGGGTYNEQFF
d_call: TRBD1; v_call: TRBV27; clone_size: NA; j_call: TRBJ1-2; cdr3_nt: TGTGCCAGCAGTCCCTACGACCAGACAGGGTCTAGCTATGGCTACACCTTC; cdr3_aa: CASSPYDQTGSSYGYTF
d_call: TRBD1; v_call: TRBV24-1; clone_size: once; j_call: TRBJ2-3; cdr3_nt: TGTGCCACCAGTGATACCGGGACAGGGGCAGATACGCAGTATTTT; cdr3_aa: CATSDTGTGADTQYF
d_call: NA; v_call: TRBV5-6; clone_size: NA; j_call: TRBJ1-1; cdr3_nt: TGTGCCAGCAGCTTCCTGAGCACTGAAGCTTTCTTT; cdr3_aa: CASSFLSTEAFF
d_call: NA; v_call: TRBV5-1; clone_size: NA; j_call: TRBJ2-5; cdr3_nt: TGCGCCAGCAGACAGACTAGTCAAGAGACCCAGTACTTC; cdr3_aa: CASRQTSQETQYF
d_call: TRBD1; v_call: TRBV27; clone_size: NA; j_call: TRBJ2-7; cdr3_nt: TGTGCCAGCTACCCACAGGGGGCGCAAGGGCTCTACGAGCAGTACTTC; cdr3_aa: CASYPQGAQGLYEQYF
d_call: TRBD1; v_call: TRBV10-1; clone_size: NA; j_call: TRBJ2-5; cdr3_nt: TGCGCCAGCAGTGAACGGACAGGAGAGACCCAGTACTTC; cdr3_aa: CASSERTGETQYF
d_call: TRBD2; v_call: TRBV7-2; clone_size: NA; j_call: TRBJ2-7; cdr3_nt: TGTGCCAGCAGCTTACCCCTCGGGACTAGCGGGGGGGCCGGCGAGCAGTACTTC; cdr3_aa: CASSLPLGTSGGAGEQYF
d_call: TRBD2; v_call: TRBV7-2; clone_size: once; j_call: TRBJ2-2; cdr3_nt: TGTGCCAGCAACCCTTGGGGGGGGAGCACCGGGGAGCTGTTTTTT; cdr3_aa: CASNPWGGSTGELFF
d_call: NA; v_call: TRBV18; clone_size: NA; j_call: TRBJ2-5; cdr3_nt: TGTGCCAGCTCACCAGAGGTAGAACAAGAGACCCAGTACTTC; cdr3_aa: CASSPEVEQETQYF
d_call: TRBD1; v_call: TRBV7-9; clone_size: few; j_call: TRBJ1-1; cdr3_nt: TGTGCCAGCAGGACGGACAGGGGCGTGAACACTGAAGCTTTCTTT; cdr3_aa: CASRTDRGVNTEAFF
d_call: TRBD1; v_call: TRBV9; clone_size: once; j_call: TRBJ1-3; cdr3_nt: TGTGCCAGCAGCGTAGCTGGCAGGGGGCTAAGTGGAAACACCATATATTTT; cdr3_aa: CASSVAGRGLSGNTIYF
d_call: NA; v_call: TRBV5-4; clone_size: once; j_call: TRBJ1-3; cdr3_nt: TGTGCCAGCAGCTTGCGAGGGGGCTCTGGAAACACCATATATTTT; cdr3_aa: CASSLRGGSGNTIYF